The clone carrying this T cell receptor beta chain was seen ten or more times. This CDR3 region has 12 residues. Trimming left V 1 base short and J 7 bases short, with 4 bases between. This specimen belongs to a study of response to subunit inactivated influenza vaccine. TCRdb reanalysed the RT-PCR reads using MiXCR and keeps one entry per CDR3 protein. The sample has about 570,000 distinct CDR3 sequences, roughly 10% seen once. The rearrangement uses TRBV12-3 or TRBV12-4 and TRBJ1-4, with D hard to call. The starting material was PBMCs from blood, obtained on the day of vaccination. The source of this sequence is a man between 50 and 59 years old who received an inactivated influenza vaccine. For the CDR3, the DNA is TGTGCCAGCAGTTTAGGGACTGAAAAACTGTTTTTT. It translates to CASSLGTEKLFF.